This TCR beta chain appears in the sequencing data of a study of identifying expanded T cells in peripheral blood. Study results and limitations: Technical replicates showed about 1.2 changed clones; two weeks about 16; four weeks 19. Across healthy donors, higher total template counts meant significantly greater approximately 2-week count variance.

The CDR3 runs 15 residues. V was trimmed by 2 bases and J by 8 bases, leaving 16 bases between them. Germline CDR1 is MNHEY and CDR2 is SVGAGI. The method was immunoSEQ multiplex PCR; TCRdb's version includes in-frame clones alone and lacks a portion of them. The sample includes approximately 140,000 clones, 75% to 90% of them seen just once. Notes on this clone: Its target is not known.

Collection occurred without any documented infections or immune events in donors. What was sequenced was blood. The chain has TRBV6-5 and TRBJ2-1; TRBD2 is a possible D gene (6 bases). The sequence derives from a person aged 18-70 years in good health. DNA of the CDR3: TGTGCCAGCAGTTACGGGCAAGAGAGGAGGGATGAGCAGTTCTTC. Translating it yields CASSYGQERRDEQFF.